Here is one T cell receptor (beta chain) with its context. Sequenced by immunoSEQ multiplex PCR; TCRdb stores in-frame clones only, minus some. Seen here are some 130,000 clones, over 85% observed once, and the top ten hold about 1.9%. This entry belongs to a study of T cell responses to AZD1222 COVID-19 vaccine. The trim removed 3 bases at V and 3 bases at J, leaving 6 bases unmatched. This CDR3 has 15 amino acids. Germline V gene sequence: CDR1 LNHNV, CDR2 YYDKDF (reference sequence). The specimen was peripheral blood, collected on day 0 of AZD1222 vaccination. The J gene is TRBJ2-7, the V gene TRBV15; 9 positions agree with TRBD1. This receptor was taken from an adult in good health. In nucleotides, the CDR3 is TGTGCCACCAGCAGTACCGGGACAGGGAGCTACGAGCAGTACTTC. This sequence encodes CATSSTGTGSYEQYF.